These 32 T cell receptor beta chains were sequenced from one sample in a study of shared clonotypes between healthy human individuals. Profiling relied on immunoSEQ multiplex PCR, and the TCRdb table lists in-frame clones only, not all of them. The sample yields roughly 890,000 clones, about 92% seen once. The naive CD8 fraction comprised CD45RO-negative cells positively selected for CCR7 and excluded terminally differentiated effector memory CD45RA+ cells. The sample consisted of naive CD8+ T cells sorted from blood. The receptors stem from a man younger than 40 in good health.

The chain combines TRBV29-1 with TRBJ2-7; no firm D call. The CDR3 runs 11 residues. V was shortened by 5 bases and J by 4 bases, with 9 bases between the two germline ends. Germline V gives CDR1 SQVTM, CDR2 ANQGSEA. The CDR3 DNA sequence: TGCAGCGTTCGACACACTTACGAGCAGTACTTC. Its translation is CSVRHTYEQYF.

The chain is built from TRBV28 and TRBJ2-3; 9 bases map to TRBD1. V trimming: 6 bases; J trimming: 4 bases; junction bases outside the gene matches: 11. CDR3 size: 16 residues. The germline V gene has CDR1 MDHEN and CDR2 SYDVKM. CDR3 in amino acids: CASSSDRGRVSDTQYF. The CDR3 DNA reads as TGTGCCAGCAGCTCTGACAGGGGGAGAGTTTCAGATACGCAGTATTTT.

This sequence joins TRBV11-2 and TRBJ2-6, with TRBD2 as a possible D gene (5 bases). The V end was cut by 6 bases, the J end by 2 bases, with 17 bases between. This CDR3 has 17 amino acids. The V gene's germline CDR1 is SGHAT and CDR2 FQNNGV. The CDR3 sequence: CASSLVPGWTGANVLTF. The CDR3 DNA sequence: TGTGCCAGCAGTCTAGTCCCGGGGTGGACTGGGGCCAACGTCCTGACTTTC. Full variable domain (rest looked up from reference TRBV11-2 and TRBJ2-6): EAGVAQSPRYKIIEKRQSVAFWCNPISGHATLYWYQQILGQGPKLLIQFQNNGVVDDSQLPKDRFSAERLKGVDSTLKIQPAKLEDSAVYLCASSLVPGWTGANVLTFGAGSRLTVL.

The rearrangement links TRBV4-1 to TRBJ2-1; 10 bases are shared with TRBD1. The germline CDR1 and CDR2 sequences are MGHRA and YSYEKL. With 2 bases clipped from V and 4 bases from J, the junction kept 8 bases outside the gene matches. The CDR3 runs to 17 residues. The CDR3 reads CASSQSLGQGSYNEQFF. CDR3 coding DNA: TGCGCCAGCAGCCAAAGCCTGGGACAGGGGAGTTACAATGAGCAGTTCTTC.

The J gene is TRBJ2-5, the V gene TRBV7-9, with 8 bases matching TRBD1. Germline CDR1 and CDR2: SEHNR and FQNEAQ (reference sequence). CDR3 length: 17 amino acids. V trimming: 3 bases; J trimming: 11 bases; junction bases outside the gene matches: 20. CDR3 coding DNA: TGTGCCAGCAGCTTTCCCTGGACAGGGAAGGTCCCAATAAGGCAGTACTTC. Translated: CASSFPWTGKVPIRQYF.

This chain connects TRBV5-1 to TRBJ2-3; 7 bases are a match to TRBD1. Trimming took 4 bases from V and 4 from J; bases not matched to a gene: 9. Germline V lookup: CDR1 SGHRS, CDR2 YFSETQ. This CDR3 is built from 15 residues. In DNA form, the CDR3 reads TGCGCCAGCAGCACCCGGGACAGTATCGCAGATACGCAGTATTTT. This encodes CASSTRDSIADTQYF.

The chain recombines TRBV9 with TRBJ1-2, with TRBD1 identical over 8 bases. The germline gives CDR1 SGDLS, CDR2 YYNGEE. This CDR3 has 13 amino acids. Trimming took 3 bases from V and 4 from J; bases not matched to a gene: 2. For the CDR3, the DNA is TGTGCCAGCAGCGCGGACAGGGCCTATGGCTACACCTTC. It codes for CASSADRAYGYTF.

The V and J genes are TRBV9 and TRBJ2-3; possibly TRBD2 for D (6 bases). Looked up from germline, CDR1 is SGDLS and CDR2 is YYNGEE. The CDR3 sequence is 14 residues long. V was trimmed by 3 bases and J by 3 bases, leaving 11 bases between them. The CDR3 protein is CASSGRDLTDTQYF. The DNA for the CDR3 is TGTGCCAGCAGCGGGCGGGACTTGACAGATACGCAGTATTTT. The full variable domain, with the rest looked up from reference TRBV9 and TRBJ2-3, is DSGVTQTPKHLITATGQRVTLRCSPRSGDLSVYWYQQSLDQGLQFLIQYYNGEERAKGNILERFSAQQFPDLHSELNLSSLELGDSALYFCASSGRDLTDTQYFGPGTRLTVL.

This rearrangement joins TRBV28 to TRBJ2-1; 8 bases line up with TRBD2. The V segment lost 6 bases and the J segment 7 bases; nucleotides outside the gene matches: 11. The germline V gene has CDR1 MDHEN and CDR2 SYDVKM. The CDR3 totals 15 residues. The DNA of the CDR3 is TGTGCCAGCAGGTATAGCGGGACTCAACGGAATGAGCAGTTCTTC. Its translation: CASRYSGTQRNEQFF. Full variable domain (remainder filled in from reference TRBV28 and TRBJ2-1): DVKVTQSSRYLVKRTGEKVFLECVQDMDHENMFWYRQDPGLGLRLIYFSYDVKMKEKGDIPEGYSVSREKKERFSLILESASTNQTSMYLCASRYSGTQRNEQFFGPGTRLTVL.

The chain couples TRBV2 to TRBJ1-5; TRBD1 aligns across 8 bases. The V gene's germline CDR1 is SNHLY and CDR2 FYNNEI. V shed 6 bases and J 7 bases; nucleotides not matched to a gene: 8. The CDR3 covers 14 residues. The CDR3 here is CASRSLGQDQPQHF. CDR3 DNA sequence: TGTGCCAGCAGAAGTTTGGGACAGGACCAGCCCCAGCATTTT.

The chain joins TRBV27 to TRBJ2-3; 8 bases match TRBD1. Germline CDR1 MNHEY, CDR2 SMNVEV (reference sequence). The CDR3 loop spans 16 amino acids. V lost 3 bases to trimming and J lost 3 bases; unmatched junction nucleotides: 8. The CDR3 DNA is TGTGCCAGCAGTTTTACAGGGGGGTGGAGTACAGATACGCAGTATTTT. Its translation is CASSFTGGWSTDTQYF.

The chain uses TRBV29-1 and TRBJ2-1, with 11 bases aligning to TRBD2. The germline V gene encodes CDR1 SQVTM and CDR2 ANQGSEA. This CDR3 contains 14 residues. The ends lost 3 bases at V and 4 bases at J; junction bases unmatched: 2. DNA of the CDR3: TGCAGCGTTGAGGGACTAGCGGAATACAATGAGCAGTTCTTC. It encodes CSVEGLAEYNEQFF.

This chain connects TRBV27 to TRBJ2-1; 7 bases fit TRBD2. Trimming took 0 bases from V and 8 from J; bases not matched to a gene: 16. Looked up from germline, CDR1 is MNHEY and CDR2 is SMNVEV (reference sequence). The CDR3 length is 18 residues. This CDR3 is CASSLSGVLAAVVYEQFF. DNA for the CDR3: TGTGCCAGCAGTTTATCGGGCGTTCTAGCGGCAGTTGTCTATGAGCAGTTCTTC.

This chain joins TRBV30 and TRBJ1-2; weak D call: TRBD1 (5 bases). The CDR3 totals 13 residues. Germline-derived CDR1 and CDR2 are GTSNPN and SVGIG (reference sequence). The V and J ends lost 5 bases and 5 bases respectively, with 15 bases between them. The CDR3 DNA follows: TGTGCCTGGGAGGCCACAGGATATTATGGCTACACCTTC. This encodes CAWEATGYYGYTF.

CDR3 amino acids: CASSQEGHSTGELFF. In nucleotides, the CDR3 is TGCGCCAGCAGCCAAGAGGGACATAGCACCGGGGAGCTGTTTTTT. The V and J genes are TRBV4-1 and TRBJ2-2, with a possible D match to TRBD1 (6 bases). The CDR3 is 15 amino acids. The germline V gene has CDR1 MGHRA and CDR2 YSYEKL. Trimming removed 0 bases from V and 4 bases from J, with 9 bases in between.

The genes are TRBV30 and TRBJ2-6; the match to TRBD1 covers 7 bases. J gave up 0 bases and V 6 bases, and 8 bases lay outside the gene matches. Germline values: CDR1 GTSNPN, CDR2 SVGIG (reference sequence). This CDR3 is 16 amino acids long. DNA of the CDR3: TGTGCCTGCTCAACAGGGGATTTCTCTGGGGCCAACGTCCTGACTTTC. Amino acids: CACSTGDFSGANVLTF.

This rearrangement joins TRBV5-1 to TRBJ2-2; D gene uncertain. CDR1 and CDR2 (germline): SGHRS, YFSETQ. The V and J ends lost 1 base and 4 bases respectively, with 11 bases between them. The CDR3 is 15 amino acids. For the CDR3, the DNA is TGCGCCAGCAGCTTGTCCAGCGAAGGCACCGGGGAGCTGTTTTTT. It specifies CASSLSSEGTGELFF.

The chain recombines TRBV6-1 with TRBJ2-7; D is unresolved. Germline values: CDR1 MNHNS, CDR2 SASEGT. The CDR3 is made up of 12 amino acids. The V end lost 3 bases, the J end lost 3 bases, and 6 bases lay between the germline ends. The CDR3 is CASSDGNYEQYF. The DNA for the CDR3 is TGTGCCAGCAGTGACGGAAACTACGAGCAGTACTTC.

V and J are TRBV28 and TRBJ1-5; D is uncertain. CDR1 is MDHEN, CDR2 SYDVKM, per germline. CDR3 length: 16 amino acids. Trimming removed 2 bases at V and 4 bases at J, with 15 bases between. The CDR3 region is CASSLISRQQNQPQHF. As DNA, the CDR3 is TGTGCCAGCAGTTTAATTTCTCGGCAACAAAATCAGCCCCAGCATTTT.

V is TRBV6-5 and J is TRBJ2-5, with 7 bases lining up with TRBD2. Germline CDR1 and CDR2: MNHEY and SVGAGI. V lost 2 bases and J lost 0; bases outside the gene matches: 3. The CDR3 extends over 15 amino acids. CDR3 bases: TGTGCCAGCAGTTACGGGAGCGGGAACCAAGAGACCCAGTACTTC. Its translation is CASSYGSGNQETQYF.

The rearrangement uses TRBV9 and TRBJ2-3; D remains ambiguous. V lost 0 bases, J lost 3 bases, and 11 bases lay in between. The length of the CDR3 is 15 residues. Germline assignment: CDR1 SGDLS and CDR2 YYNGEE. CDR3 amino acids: CASSVDSPGTDTQYF. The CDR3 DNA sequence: TGTGCCAGCAGCGTAGACTCCCCCGGGACAGATACGCAGTATTTT.

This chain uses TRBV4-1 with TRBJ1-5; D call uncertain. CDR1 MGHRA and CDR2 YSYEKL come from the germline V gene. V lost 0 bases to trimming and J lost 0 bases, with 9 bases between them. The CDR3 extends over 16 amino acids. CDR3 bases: TGCGCCAGCAGCCAAGATAGGGTGTATAGCAATCAGCCCCAGCATTTT. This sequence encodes CASSQDRVYSNQPQHF.

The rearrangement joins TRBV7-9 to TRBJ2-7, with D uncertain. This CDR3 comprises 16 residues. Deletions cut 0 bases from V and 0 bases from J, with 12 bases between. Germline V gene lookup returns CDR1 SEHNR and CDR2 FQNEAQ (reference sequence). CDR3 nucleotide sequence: TGTGCCAGCAGCTTAGCCGGCGCCCTTTCCTCCTACGAGCAGTACTTC. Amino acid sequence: CASSLAGALSSYEQYF.

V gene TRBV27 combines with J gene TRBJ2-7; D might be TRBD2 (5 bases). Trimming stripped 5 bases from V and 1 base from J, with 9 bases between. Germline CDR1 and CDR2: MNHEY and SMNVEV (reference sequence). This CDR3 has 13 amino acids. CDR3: CASSTTSSYEQYF. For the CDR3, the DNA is TGTGCCAGCAGTACAACTAGTTCCTACGAGCAGTACTTC.

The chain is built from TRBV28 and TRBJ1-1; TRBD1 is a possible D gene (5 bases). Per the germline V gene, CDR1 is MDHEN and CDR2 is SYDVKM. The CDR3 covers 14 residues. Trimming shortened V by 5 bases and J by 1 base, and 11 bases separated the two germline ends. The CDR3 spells CASSEDRKNTEAFF. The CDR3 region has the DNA TGTGCCAGCAGTGAAGACAGAAAGAACACTGAAGCTTTCTTT.

CDR3 DNA sequence: TGTGCCAGCGGACAAATGGGGAATCAGCCCCAGCATTTT. This encodes CASGQMGNQPQHF. The chain is built from TRBV6-5 and TRBJ1-5; tentatively, D is TRBD1 (5 bases). Germline assignment: CDR1 MNHEY and CDR2 SVGAGI. The CDR3 covers 13 residues. Trimming shortened V by 8 bases and J by 4 bases, and 12 bases separated the two germline ends.

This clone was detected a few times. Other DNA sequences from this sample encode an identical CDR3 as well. As DNA, the CDR3 is TGTGCCTGGAGTGTCGGGACAGGGGGCTACGAGCAGTACTTC. It encodes CAWSVGTGGYEQYF. V and J are TRBV30 and TRBJ2-7; TRBD1 matches 11 bases. Germline V lookup: CDR1 GTSNPN, CDR2 SVGIG (reference sequence). The V and J ends lost 0 bases and 3 bases, in that order; junction bases with no gene match: 1. The CDR3 has 14 amino acids.

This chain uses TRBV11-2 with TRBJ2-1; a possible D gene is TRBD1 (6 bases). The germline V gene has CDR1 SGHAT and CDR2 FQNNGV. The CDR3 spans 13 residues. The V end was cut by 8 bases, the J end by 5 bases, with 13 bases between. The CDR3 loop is CASGPDRHNEQFF. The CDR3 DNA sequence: TGTGCCAGCGGGCCGGACAGACACAATGAGCAGTTCTTC.

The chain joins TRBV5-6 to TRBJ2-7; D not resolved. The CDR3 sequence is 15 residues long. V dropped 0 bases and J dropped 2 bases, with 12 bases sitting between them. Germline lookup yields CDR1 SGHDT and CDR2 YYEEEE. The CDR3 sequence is CASSLEVWAPYEQYF. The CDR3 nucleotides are TGTGCCAGCAGCTTGGAGGTTTGGGCCCCCTACGAGCAGTACTTC.

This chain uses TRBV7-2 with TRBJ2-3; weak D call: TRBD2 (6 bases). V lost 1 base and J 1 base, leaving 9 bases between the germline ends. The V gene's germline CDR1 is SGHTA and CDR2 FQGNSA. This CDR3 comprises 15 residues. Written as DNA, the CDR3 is TGTGCCAGCAGCTTAGATTGGGGGGGCACAGATACGCAGTATTTT. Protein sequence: CASSLDWGGTDTQYF. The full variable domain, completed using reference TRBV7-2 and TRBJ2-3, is GAGVSQSPSNKVTEKGKDVELRCDPISGHTALYWYRQSLGQGLEFLIYFQGNSAPDKSGLPSDRFSAERTGGSVSTLTIQRTQQEDSAVYLCASSLDWGGTDTQYFGPGTRLTVL.

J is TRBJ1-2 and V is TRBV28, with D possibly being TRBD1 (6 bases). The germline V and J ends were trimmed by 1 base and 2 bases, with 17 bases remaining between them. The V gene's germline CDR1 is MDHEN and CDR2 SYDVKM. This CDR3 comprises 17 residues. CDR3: CASSLLRSGGANYGYTF. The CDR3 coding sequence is TGTGCCAGCAGTTTATTAAGGTCCGGGGGCGCCAACTATGGCTACACCTTC.

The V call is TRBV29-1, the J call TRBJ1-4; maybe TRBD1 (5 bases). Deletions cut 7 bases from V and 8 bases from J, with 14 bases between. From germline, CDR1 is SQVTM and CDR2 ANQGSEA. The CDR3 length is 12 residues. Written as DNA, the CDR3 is TGCAGCGCCGTGGGGCGCGGCGAAAAACTGTTTTTT. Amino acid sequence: CSAVGRGEKLFF.